The rows below give T cell receptor beta chains drawn from one sample of a study of molecular identifiers for immune sequencing clone quantification. TCRdb redid the calling of the PCR reads with MiXCR, one entry per CDR3 protein. The data hold 300,000 to 400,000 distinct CDR3 sequences, with 20% to 25% observed a single time. The sequencing sample was made of naive CD8+ T cells from blood, with Jurkat cell RNA spiked in. The receptors stem from a human donor in good health. Some libraries in this study had Jurkat cell RNA spiked in. CDR3s include the opening cysteine and the closing phenylalanine or tryptophan. D genes are given only for firm matches. Part of the rows lack a size; the others show once, few, many or a class for expanded clones.

>many|TRBJ1-5|TRBV4-1|NA
TGCGCCAGCAGCCAAGCCTCGGACGGGCAGCCCCAGCATTTT
CASSQASDGQPQHF
>NA|TRBJ2-2|TRBV14|TRBD2
TGTGCCAGCAGCCCCTTGGCGGGAGCTCCTCCGCGTACCGGGGAGCTGTTTTTT
CASSPLAGAPPRTGELFF
>many|TRBJ2-3|TRBV4-3|TRBD2
TGCGCCAGCAGCCACACACCCGTGACTAGCGGGATTACAGATACGCAGTATTTT
CASSHTPVTSGITDTQYF
>NA|TRBJ1-2|TRBV5-4|NA
TGTGCCAGCAGCCCCCGGACAGAATCCCTGGAGGGCTACACCTTC
CASSPRTESLEGYTF
>many|TRBJ2-3|TRBV12-3/TRBV12-4|TRBD1
TGTGCCAGCAGCGACAGGGGGCCGGGCACAGATACGCAGTATTTT
CASSDRGPGTDTQYF
>many|TRBJ2-5|TRBV7-2|TRBD1
TGTGCCAGCAGCCCAATGTGGGACAGCTTAGAAGAGACCCAGTACTTC
CASSPMWDSLEETQYF
>many|TRBJ2-7|TRBV28|NA
TGTGCCAGCAGTCCCCGGGAGAACGAGCAGTACTTC
CASSPRENEQYF
>many|TRBJ2-7|TRBV4-3|NA
TGCGCCAGCAGCCAAGGGGGGATAGGCTACGAGCAGTACTTC
CASSQGGIGYEQYF
>few|TRBJ2-1|TRBV3-1|NA
TGTGCCAGCAGCCAAGTGGGAAATGAGCAGTTCTTC
CASSQVGNEQFF
>NA|TRBJ1-1|TRBV7-9|NA
TGTGCCAGCAGCCAGGTTCCAGGGGCGATTTCGAACACTGAAGCTTTCTTT
CASSQVPGAISNTEAFF
>few|TRBJ1-1|TRBV6-5|TRBD1
TGTGCCAGCAGAACTGGGACAGGGGGTATCACTGAAGCTTTCTTT
CASRTGTGGITEAFF
>few|TRBJ2-7|TRBV13|TRBD1
TGTGCCAGCAGCCCCACGGGGGACAGGGTTGACGAGCAGTACTTC
CASSPTGDRVDEQYF
>NA|TRBJ2-1|TRBV19|NA
TGTGCCAGTAGTATAGACCCGGTAGGATACAATGAGCAGTTCTTC
CASSIDPVGYNEQFF
>many|TRBJ1-5|TRBV6-6|NA
TGTGCCAGCAGCCCGACCGGGAAGCCCCAGCATTTT
CASSPTGKPQHF
>many|TRBJ1-5|TRBV9|NA
TGTGCCAGCAGCGTAGGGACCGGGGGTCAGCCCCAGCATTTT
CASSVGTGGQPQHF
>NA|TRBJ2-1|TRBV29-1|NA
TGCAGCGTTGAAAGCCCCACAGCCCCCTCCTACAATGAGCAGTTCTTC
CSVESPTAPSYNEQFF
>few|TRBJ2-7|TRBV12-3/TRBV12-4|TRBD1
TGTGCCAGCAGTGGGACCGGGACAGGGAACTACGAGCAGTACTTC
CASSGTGTGNYEQYF
>many|TRBJ2-5|TRBV7-9|NA
TGTGCCAGCAGCCTTACCGGGACCCCCCTTGGAGAGACCCAGTACTTC
CASSLTGTPLGETQYF
>many|TRBJ1-3|TRBV20-1|NA
TGCAGTGCTAGACCGTTTCCGGGACATAACTCTGGAAACACCATATATTTT
CSARPFPGHNSGNTIYF
>few|TRBJ2-1|TRBV29-1|TRBD1
TGCAGCGTGGAGACAGGGGGCGCGTCCAATGAGCAGTTCTTC
CSVETGGASNEQFF
>many|TRBJ2-3|TRBV7-2|NA
TGTGCCAGCAGCTTAGAAACGGTTACAGATACGCAGTATTTT
CASSLETVTDTQYF
>many|TRBJ2-3|TRBV29-1|NA
TGCAGCGTTGTGACAGGACCATCCACAGATACGCAGTATTTT
CSVVTGPSTDTQYF
>many|TRBJ2-5|TRBV12-3/TRBV12-4|NA
TGTGCCAGCAGACGCGGGACCCAAGAGACCCAGTACTTC
CASRRGTQETQYF
>NA|TRBJ2-7|TRBV30|NA
TGTGCCTGGAGTGTACAGGGCGATCCCCACGAGCAGTACTTC
CAWSVQGDPHEQYF
>many|TRBJ2-6|TRBV27|NA
TGTGCCAGCAGTTTATATCCTGGGGCCAACGTCCTGACTTTC
CASSLYPGANVLTF
>many|TRBJ1-1|TRBV7-9|NA
TGTGCCAGCAGCTCAAAAGACATGAACACTGAAGCTTTCTTT
CASSSKDMNTEAFF
>many|TRBJ2-7|TRBV4-3|TRBD2
TGCGCCAGCAGCCTTTCCGGCGGGGGGGCCTACGAGCAGTACTTC
CASSLSGGGAYEQYF
>NA|TRBJ1-2|TRBV19|TRBD1
TGTGCCAGTAGACAGGGGGCCATTGGCTACACCTTC
CASRQGAIGYTF
>NA|TRBJ1-1|TRBV5-3|TRBD1
TGTGCCCGCAGATCAATCCCCGGGACAGGGGTTTTATTCTCTGAAGCATTCTTT
CARRSIPGTGVLFSEAFF
>few|TRBJ2-2|TRBV11-2|NA
TGTGCCAGCAGCTTAGCCCCTCCAGGGGTCACCGGGGAGCTGTTTTTT
CASSLAPPGVTGELFF
>few|TRBJ2-1|TRBV3-1|NA
TGTGCCAGCAGCCAAGACCCCTTCCGACTCGTCGATGAGCAGTTCTTC
CASSQDPFRLVDEQFF
>many|TRBJ1-5|TRBV7-9|NA
TGTGCCAGCACGGAGGACACCCAGCCCCAGCATTTT
CASTEDTQPQHF
>many|TRBJ2-7|TRBV5-1|NA
TGCGCCAGCAGCTTGGAACGGGGGCGTCTCTACGAGCAGTACTTC
CASSLERGRLYEQYF
>many|TRBJ1-1|TRBV28|NA
TGTGCCAGCAGTTTTAATCAGGGAGACGGAAACACTGAAGCTTTCTTT
CASSFNQGDGNTEAFF
>many|TRBJ2-3|TRBV12-3/TRBV12-4|NA
TGTGCCAGCAGCACCCTAGGAGTCGATACGCAGTATTTT
CASSTLGVDTQYF
>NA|TRBJ1-5|TRBV30|TRBD1
TGTGCCTGGAGTGTACGACAGGGCGAGAGTCAGCCCCAGCATTTT
CAWSVRQGESQPQHF
>many|TRBJ2-3|TRBV28|NA
TGTGCCAGCAGTTCTGACGACAGTCTCAACACAGATACGCAGTATTTT
CASSSDDSLNTDTQYF
>many|TRBJ2-5|TRBV6-2/TRBV6-3|NA
TGTGCCAGCAGTTACGGGACGGTAGAGACCCAGTACTTC
CASSYGTVETQYF
>many|TRBJ2-5|TRBV6-5|NA
TGTGCCAGCAGCTATACAAGGGGTTTCCAAGAGACCCAGTACTTC
CASSYTRGFQETQYF
>many|TRBJ2-5|TRBV12-3/TRBV12-4|TRBD2
TGTGCCAGCAGTTTCGAGCGGGGGGGCCGGGGACAAGAGACCCAGTACTTC
CASSFERGGRGQETQYF
>many|TRBJ1-5|TRBV20-1|TRBD1
TGCAGTGCTAGAGAGACAGGGTACGGGCAGCCCCAGCATTTT
CSARETGYGQPQHF
>many|TRBJ2-7|TRBV27|TRBD1
TGTGCCAGCAGGCAAACAGGGGGTGGGTCCTACGAGCAGTACTTC
CASRQTGGGSYEQYF
>many|TRBJ2-3|TRBV7-9|TRBD1
TGTGCCAGCAGCTTAGAGGGGCGCCAGGGGGCCGATACGCAGTATTTT
CASSLEGRQGADTQYF
>NA|TRBJ1-1|TRBV11-2|NA
TGTGCCAGCAGCTTAGGGACGGGGAAGAACACTGAAGCTTTCTTT
CASSLGTGKNTEAFF
>many|TRBJ2-7|TRBV30|NA
TGTGCCTGGAGTCTACCATATTCTTACGAGCAGTACTTC
CAWSLPYSYEQYF
>few|TRBJ2-7|TRBV30|NA
TGTGCCTGGGCCCTAGACAACTACGAGCAGTACTTC
CAWALDNYEQYF
>NA|TRBJ1-3|TRBV5-8|TRBD1
TGTGCCAGCAGCGTCGGGACAGGAGGAAACACCATATATTTT
CASSVGTGGNTIYF
>many|TRBJ2-7|TRBV6-5|NA
TGTGCCAGCAGTTACTCGGGCGGAGCCCCGGAGCAGTACTTC
CASSYSGGAPEQYF
>many|TRBJ1-6|TRBV4-3|NA
TGCGCCAGCAGCCAAGATCGGGGAATTTCACCCCTCCACTTT
CASSQDRGISPLHF
>few|TRBJ1-5|TRBV10-3|NA
TGTGCCATCAGTGAGTCGAAATCTGGACCCGGTAGCAATCAGCCCCAGCATTTT
CAISESKSGPGSNQPQHF
>many|TRBJ2-3|TRBV9|TRBD1
TGTGCCAGCAGCCCCCCCGGACAGGGCAGCACAGATACGCAGTATTTT
CASSPPGQGSTDTQYF
>many|TRBJ2-3|TRBV7-2|TRBD2
TGTGCCAGCAGCTCCGGGACTAGCGGCACAGATACGCAGTATTTT
CASSSGTSGTDTQYF